The rows below give T cell receptor beta chains drawn from one sample of a study of metastatic and nonmetastatic thyroid tumors. TCRdb reanalyzed the PCR reads via MiXCR. The table shows about 14,000 clones, with under 25% occurring only once. The sequenced sample consisted of blood. All receptors derive from a female donor with papillary thyroid cancer or a benign thyroid nodule (not recorded which). Some clones in this sample may be carry-over from other donors' samples. The CDR3 runs from the conserved cysteine through the conserved F or W. A D gene is named only where the DNA matches it firmly. For some rows the clone size is stated as once, few or many, or as a class when expanded; others skip it.

j_call clone_size v_call d_call cdr3_aa cdr3_nt
TRBJ2-5 many TRBV28 NA CASTIRGTPVGGETQYF TGTGCCAGCACCATCCGAGGGACGCCGGTTGGTGGAGAGACCCAGTACTTC
TRBJ1-2 few TRBV19 NA CASSIDLGSYGYTF TGTGCCAGTAGTATAGATCTCGGGAGCTATGGCTACACCTTC
TRBJ2-3 NA TRBV6-1 NA CASSAGRSDTQYF TGTGCCAGCAGCGCGGGCAGATCAGATACTCAGTATTTT
TRBJ1-1 many TRBV12-3/TRBV12-4 NA CASSFGPDHTEAFF TGTGCCAGCAGTTTTGGGCCAGACCACACTGAAGCTTTCTTT
TRBJ2-1 NA TRBV19 NA CASNLGPSADEQFF TGTGCCAGTAATTTAGGCCCCAGTGCGGATGAGCAGTTCTTC
TRBJ2-7 medium-sized TRBV28 NA CVIGSYEQYF TGTGTGATCGGATCCTACGAGCAGTACTTC
TRBJ1-2 many TRBV29-1 NA CSVEGGGYGYTF TGCAGCGTTGAGGGGGGTGGCTATGGCTACACCTTC
TRBJ2-7 NA TRBV6-6 NA CASSYSRGWSEQYF TGTGCCAGCAGTTACTCTCGGGGGTGGAGCGAGCAGTACTTC
TRBJ1-1 few TRBV12-3/TRBV12-4 TRBD1 CTSSSRTGTGDTEAFF TGTACCAGCAGTTCTAGAACCGGGACAGGGGACACTGAAGCTTTCTTT
TRBJ2-7 many TRBV5-1 NA CASSLWENSRARQYF TGCGCCAGCAGCTTGTGGGAGAATTCTCGGGCGCGGCAGTACTTC
TRBJ2-1 many TRBV25-1 NA CASSKIGTVNEQFF TGTGCCAGCAGTAAGATCGGGACGGTAAATGAGCAGTTCTTC
TRBJ2-1 NA TRBV20-1 NA CSARDVDEQFF TGCAGTGCTAGAGATGTGGATGAGCAGTTCTTC
TRBJ1-3 NA TRBV14 NA CASSQERPGLNF TGTGCCAGCAGCCAAGAAAGACCGGGACTCAATTTT
TRBJ2-7 NA TRBV11-3 NA CASSLDQESSYEQYF TGTGCCAGCAGCTTAGATCAGGAGTCTTCCTACGAGCAGTACTTC
TRBJ1-2 medium-sized TRBV6-1 NA CASSLGNQGDGYTF TGTGCCAGCAGTTTGGGCAACCAGGGTGATGGCTACACCTTC
TRBJ2-3 NA TRBV4-2 TRBD2 CASSQGSLAGGDTQYF TGTGCCAGCAGCCAAGGCAGCCTGGCGGGAGGGGATACGCAGTATTTT
TRBJ1-2 medium-sized TRBV30 NA CAWNKGFTYGYTF TGTGCCTGGAATAAGGGTTTCACCTATGGCTACACCTTC
TRBJ2-3 many TRBV19 NA CATALTDTQYF TGTGCCACAGCACTCACAGATACGCAGTATTTT
TRBJ2-7 few TRBV6-1 TRBD2 CASSKRLAGKNEQYF TGTGCCAGCAGTAAAAGACTAGCGGGTAAGAACGAGCAGTACTTC
TRBJ2-3 many TRBV5-1 NA CASSLYGGFTDTQYF TGCGCCAGCAGCTTGTATGGGGGATTCACAGATACGCAGTATTTT
TRBJ2-7 NA TRBV6-5 TRBD2 CASIYTSVAGGYEQYF TGTGCCAGCATATACACGAGCGTAGCGGGAGGGTACGAGCAGTACTTC
TRBJ2-7 NA TRBV27 TRBD1 CASSAGTGRDYEQYF TGTGCCAGCAGCGCCGGGACAGGGAGGGACTACGAGCAGTACTTC
TRBJ2-1 medium-sized TRBV20-1 TRBD2 CSARDTLAGDYNEQFF TGCAGTGCTAGAGATACTCTAGCGGGAGACTACAATGAGCAGTTCTTC
TRBJ1-1 many TRBV14 NA CASSQDLYAYTEAFF TGTGCCAGCAGCCAAGATTTGTACGCCTACACTGAAGCTTTCTTT
TRBJ2-7 NA TRBV28 NA CASSFGPGLLSSYEQYF TGTGCCAGCAGCTTTGGACCGGGACTCCTGAGCTCCTACGAGCAGTACTTC
TRBJ1-2 medium-sized TRBV6-1 NA CASSVGIGGNYGYTF TGTGCCAGCAGTGTGGGGATCGGGGGCAACTATGGCTACACCTTC
TRBJ2-7 NA TRBV25-1 NA CATEPGFAQYF TGTGCTACCGAGCCAGGTTTCGCGCAGTACTTC
TRBJ1-1 medium-sized TRBV28 NA CASTKMAEAFF TGTGCCAGCACCAAAATGGCTGAAGCTTTCTTT
TRBJ1-3 medium-sized TRBV6-1 NA CASSGLSGRGNTIYF TGTGCCAGCAGCGGACTCTCAGGTCGTGGAAACACCATATATTTT
TRBJ2-1 NA TRBV11-2 NA CASSFDGVSYNEQFF TGTGCCAGCAGCTTCGATGGAGTGTCCTACAATGAGCAGTTCTTC
TRBJ2-5 many TRBV9 NA CASSVGTAQETQYF TGTGCCAGCAGCGTAGGTACAGCCCAAGAGACCCAGTACTTC
TRBJ2-7 medium-sized TRBV15 TRBD1 CATSGQGWQYF TGTGCCACCAGCGGACAGGGGTGGCAGTACTTC
TRBJ2-5 NA TRBV7-9 NA CASSLVHSGFKTQYF TGTGCCAGCAGCTTAGTTCATTCAGGGTTTAAGACCCAGTACTTC
TRBJ2-7 few TRBV28 NA CASQPGVNEQYF TGTGCCAGCCAACCTGGGGTCAACGAGCAGTACTTC
TRBJ2-3 medium-sized TRBV19 TRBD2 CASSISLAGTDTQYF TGTGCCAGTAGTATTAGTCTAGCGGGCACAGATACGCAGTATTTT
TRBJ1-3 many TRBV7-9 NA CASSAAHSGNTIYF TGTGCCAGCAGCGCGGCCCACAGTGGAAACACCATATATTTT
TRBJ1-5 many TRBV27 NA CASSFQGPRQPQHF TGTGCCAGCAGTTTTCAAGGGCCTAGACAGCCCCAGCATTTT
TRBJ2-3 many TRBV24-1 NA CATSGVTASTDTQYF TGTGCCACCAGTGGCGTGACAGCTAGCACAGATACGCAGTATTTT
TRBJ2-5 NA TRBV4-2 NA CASIQGGLAGQETQYF TGTGCCAGCATCCAAGGGGGTTTAGCGGGCCAAGAGACCCAGTACTTC
TRBJ2-4 many TRBV5-1 NA CASTKLEGPGDGNIQYF TGCGCCAGCACCAAATTGGAGGGTCCAGGGGACGGGAACATTCAGTACTTC
TRBJ2-5 NA TRBV5-1 NA CASSLLGVGARETQYF TGCGCCAGCAGCTTGTTGGGTGTGGGGGCGCGGGAGACCCAGTACTTC